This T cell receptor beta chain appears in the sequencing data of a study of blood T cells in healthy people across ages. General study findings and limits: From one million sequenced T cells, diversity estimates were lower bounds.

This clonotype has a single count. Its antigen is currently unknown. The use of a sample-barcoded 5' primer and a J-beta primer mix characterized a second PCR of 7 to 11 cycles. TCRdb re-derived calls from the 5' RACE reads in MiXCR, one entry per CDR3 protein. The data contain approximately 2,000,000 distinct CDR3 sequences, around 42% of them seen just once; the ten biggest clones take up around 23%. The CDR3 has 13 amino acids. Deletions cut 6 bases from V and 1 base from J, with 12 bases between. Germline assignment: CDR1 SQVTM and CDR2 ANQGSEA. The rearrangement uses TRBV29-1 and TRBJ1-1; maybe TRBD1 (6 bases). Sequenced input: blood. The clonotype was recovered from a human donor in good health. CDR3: CSVGQTKNTEAFF. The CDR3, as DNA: TGCAGCGTAGGACAGACGAAGAACACTGAAGCTTTCTTT.